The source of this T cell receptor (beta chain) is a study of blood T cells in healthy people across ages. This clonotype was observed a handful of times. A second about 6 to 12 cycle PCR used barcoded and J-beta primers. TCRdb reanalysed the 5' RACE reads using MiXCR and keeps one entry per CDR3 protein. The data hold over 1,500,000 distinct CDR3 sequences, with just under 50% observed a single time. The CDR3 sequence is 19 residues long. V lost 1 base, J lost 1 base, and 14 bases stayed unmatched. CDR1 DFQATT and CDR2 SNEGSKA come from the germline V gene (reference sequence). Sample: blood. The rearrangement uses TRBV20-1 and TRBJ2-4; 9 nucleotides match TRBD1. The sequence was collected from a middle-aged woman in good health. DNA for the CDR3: TGCAGTGCTAGAGGTTTGGGGACAGGGTGGGGTGGCGCCAAAAACATTCAGTACTTC. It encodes CSARGLGTGWGGAKNIQYF.